These 11 T cell receptor beta chains were all obtained from the same sample, sequenced in a study of blood T cell repertoires in COVID-19. Clones were sequenced by immunoSEQ multiplex PCR, and TCRdb holds only the in-frame ones, with some missing. In the table there are about 250,000 clones, around 82% of which are singletons. Sequenced: peripheral blood. The receptor set was obtained from a woman aged 80 or over with active or convalescent COVID-19.

J is TRBJ1-5 and V is TRBV19; D not certain. The CDR3 has 12 residues. The V and J ends lost 4 bases and 5 bases respectively, with 6 bases between them. CDR1 is LNHDA, CDR2 SQIVND, per germline (reference sequence). CDR3 sequence: CASSNLYQPQHF. CDR3 DNA sequence: TGTGCCAGTAGTAATCTTTATCAGCCCCAGCATTTT.

The chain is built from TRBV27 and TRBJ2-1, with 12 bases aligning to TRBD2. The trim removed 7 bases at V and 2 bases at J, leaving 6 bases unmatched. In germline, CDR1 is MNHEY, CDR2 SMNVEV (reference sequence). The CDR3 runs 16 residues. The CDR3 loop is CASTRTSGVTYNEQFF. CDR3 coding DNA: TGTGCCAGCACCCGGACTAGCGGGGTTACCTACAATGAGCAGTTCTTC.

This clone was observed a few times. Other nucleotide sequences in the sample specify the same CDR3. The chain joins TRBV7-2 to TRBJ2-7, with D unclear. The CDR3 consists of 11 residues. CDR1 is SGHTA and CDR2 is FQGNSA in the germline V gene. V was clipped by 5 bases and J by 4 bases, with 6 bases between them. The CDR3 sequence: CASSPLYEQYF. The CDR3, as DNA: TGTGCCAGCAGCCCCCTTTACGAGCAGTACTTC.

The chain's CDR3 is CATSDLQGGYNEQFF. The CDR3, as DNA: TGTGCCACCAGTGACCTCCAGGGTGGGTACAATGAGCAGTTCTTC. The rearrangement joins TRBV24-1 to TRBJ2-1, with a possible D match to TRBD1 (5 bases). The V gene's germline CDR1 is KGHDR and CDR2 SFDVKD. The CDR3 sequence is 15 residues long. The ends were cut back, 4 bases at V and 4 bases at J, with 13 bases in the middle.

This chain uses TRBV12-3 or TRBV12-4 with TRBJ2-1; 7 bases line up with TRBD2. The CDR3 length is 13 residues. V lost 3 bases to trimming and J lost 12 bases; unmatched junction nucleotides: 8. CDR3 coding DNA: TGTGCCAGCAGTTTCCGCGGACTAGAGGGGCAGTTCTTC. Translated: CASSFRGLEGQFF.

The chain links TRBV28 to TRBJ1-5, with D possibly TRBD1 on 5 matching bases. V lost 10 bases, J lost 2 bases, and 12 bases lay in between. The CDR3 is made up of 13 amino acids. Per the germline V gene, CDR1 is MDHEN and CDR2 is SYDVKM. This CDR3 reads CATIGGGNQPQHF. CDR3 in DNA: TGTGCCACCATAGGAGGGGGCAATCAGCCCCAGCATTTT.

Only a few counts were recorded for this clone. The gene calls are TRBV6-6 and TRBJ1-2; TRBD1 aligns across 12 bases. The CDR3 runs to 17 residues. J was trimmed by 2 bases and V by 6 bases; bases with no gene match: 10. Germline loops: CDR1 MNHNY, CDR2 SVGAGI (reference sequence). The CDR3 nucleotides are TGTGCCAGCAGCCGAACCGGGACAGGGGGCATCAACTATGGCTACACCTTC. Protein sequence: CASSRTGTGGINYGYTF.

V and J are TRBV7-9 and TRBJ1-1; D may be TRBD1 (6 bases). This CDR3 is built from 14 residues. Germline V lookup: CDR1 SEHNR, CDR2 FQNEAQ (reference sequence). V lost 5 bases and J lost 7, with 17 bases in between. CDR3 loop: CASSPRTVEDEAFF. The CDR3 DNA follows: TGTGCCAGCAGCCCCCGGACAGTCGAGGATGAAGCTTTCTTT.

The rearrangement joins TRBV6-5 to TRBJ2-1; D perhaps matches TRBD1 (6 bases). CDR1 is MNHEY and CDR2 is SVGAGI in the germline V gene. Trimming removed 5 bases at V and 10 bases at J, with 12 bases between. The CDR3 runs 12 residues. CDR3 bases: TGTGCCAGCAGTAACAGGGCTGGCGAGCAGTTCTTC. Protein product: CASSNRAGEQFF.

As DNA, the CDR3 is TGTGCCAGCAGCTTCGAACCCTCACTGCTGAACACTGAAGCTTTCTTT. Encoded protein: CASSFEPSLLNTEAFF. This chain links TRBV11-2 with TRBJ1-1; D gene ambiguous. The CDR3 is made up of 16 amino acids. Between the trimmed V and J ends, which lost 3 bases and 0 bases, there was a span of 14 bases. Germline CDR1 and CDR2: SGHAT and FQNNGV. Complete variable domain (other parts from reference TRBV11-2 and TRBJ1-1): EAGVAQSPRYKIIEKRQSVAFWCNPISGHATLYWYQQILGQGPKLLIQFQNNGVVDDSQLPKDRFSAERLKGVDSTLKIQPAKLEDSAVYLCASSFEPSLLNTEAFFGQGTRLTVV.

The rearrangement uses TRBV25-1 and TRBJ2-6; D is perhaps TRBD2 (6 bases). V was cut by 5 bases and J by 1 base, with 15 bases left in between. CDR3 length: 17 residues. Looked up from germline, CDR1 is MGHDK and CDR2 is SYGVNS. Here the CDR3 DNA reads TGTGCCAGCAGTCCCCCCGGGGGATTTTCTGGGGCCAACGTCCTGACTTTC. Translating gives CASSPPGGFSGANVLTF.